The source of this T cell receptor (beta chain) is a study of human T cells and chemical hapten exposure. Study at large: 0.01% DPC was applied to the upper back in patch tests, which were read at 6 days. Mainly, slight library volume differences in the pool made TCR yields vary. Study-level findings and limits: Among expanded TCRs, significantly more large CDR3 similarity clusters formed than among controls. Sensitizing with DPC caused no change in TCRs above 1 in 1000 frequency.

MiXCR, run by TCRdb on the RACE reads, gives a single entry per CDR3 protein. The sample lists about 81,000 distinct CDR3 sequences; approximately 8% were seen once. The V gene's germline CDR1 is MGHRA and CDR2 YSYEKL. The CDR3 extends over 16 amino acids. The germline V and J ends were trimmed by 1 base and 7 bases, with 18 bases remaining between them. This clonotype was detected a few times. Its specificity is not known. Time point meaning: patch test 1, 2 weeks after DPC sensitization. The treatment here: therapeutic diphenylcyclopropenone sensitization with weekly scalp DPC. The chain joins TRBV4-1 to TRBJ2-3, with a tentative D call TRBD1 (5 bases). This TCR was sampled from a woman aged 30 to 39 with alopecia areata. Some clones in this sample may be carry-over from other donors' samples. The input for sequencing was whole blood, taken in connection with sensitization to the hapten diphenylcyclopropenone (DPC). CDR3 coding DNA: TGCGCCAGCAGCCAAGTTGGGCAGGGCCAGGGCCATACGCAGTATTTT. Protein product: CASSQVGQGQGHTQYF.